Below, 30 T cell receptor beta chains from the same sample are listed, as sequenced in a study of blood T cell repertoires in COVID-19. Generated by immunoSEQ multiplex PCR, the TCRdb table keeps only in-frame clones and is missing some. The repertoire consists of over 150,000 clones, with more than 75% occurring once and the leading ten covering approximately 10%. Source material: peripheral blood. The receptor source for this set is a woman between 70 and 85 years old with COVID-19, enrolled during active disease.

The chain links TRBV6-5 to TRBJ1-3; D may be TRBD1 (5 bases). Trimming took 6 bases from V and 0 from J, leaving 12 bases between them. The CDR3 consists of 15 residues. Germline CDR1 MNHEY, CDR2 SVGAGI. The CDR3 sequence is CASSQGPSSGNTIYF. The CDR3 coding sequence is TGTGCCAGCAGCCAGGGCCCCTCCTCTGGAAACACCATATATTTT.

About this clone itself: In the same sample, other DNA sequences code for this CDR3. V gene TRBV5-1 combines with J gene TRBJ1-1; unclear D gene. Trimming cost V 0 bases and J 4 bases, with 10 bases left between them. The CDR3 totals 14 residues. Germline V lookup: CDR1 SGHRS, CDR2 YFSETQ. CDR3 in amino acids: CASSLGTRSTEAFF. CDR3 in DNA: TGCGCCAGCAGCTTGGGAACACGGAGCACTGAAGCTTTCTTT.

This chain uses TRBV19 with TRBJ2-7; possibly TRBD1 for D (6 bases). Trimming shortened V by 0 bases and J by 6 bases, and 15 bases separated the two germline ends. Germline lookup yields CDR1 LNHDA and CDR2 SQIVND (reference sequence). This CDR3 is built from 15 residues. CDR3: CASSIDLGGSGEQYF. The DNA of the CDR3 is TGTGCCAGTAGTATAGATCTTGGGGGCTCGGGCGAGCAGTACTTC.

V usage is TRBV7-8 and J usage is TRBJ1-4; D is ambiguous. V lost 1 base and J lost 7, with 10 bases in between. CDR1 is SGHVS, CDR2 FQNEAQ, per germline. The CDR3 sequence is 14 residues long. CDR3 region: CASSLDSFSEKLFF. The CDR3 DNA reads TGTGCCAGCAGCTTAGACAGCTTCAGTGAAAAACTGTTTTTT.

The chain carries TRBV7-8 and TRBJ1-2; perhaps TRBD1 as D (5 bases). The CDR3 runs to 15 residues. CDR1 is SGHVS and CDR2 is FQNEAQ in the germline V gene. Trimming took 0 bases from V and 6 from J, leaving 14 bases between them. Written as DNA, the CDR3 is TGTGCCAGCAGCTTAGCCGGGGGAGCCCCCGATGGCTACACCTTC. Translation: CASSLAGGAPDGYTF.

The V and J genes are TRBV6-5 and TRBJ2-3, with unresolved D. Between the trimmed V and J ends, which lost 6 bases and 1 base, there was a span of 5 bases. CDR3 size: 12 residues. The germline CDR1 and CDR2 sequences are MNHEY and SVGAGI. The CDR3 sequence is CASRAGTDTQYF. The CDR3 nucleotides are TGTGCCAGCAGGGCGGGCACAGATACGCAGTATTTT.

The gene calls are TRBV27 and TRBJ2-6; D gene unclear. Germline V gene sequence: CDR1 MNHEY, CDR2 SMNVEV (reference sequence). Trimming shortened V by 3 bases and J by 2 bases, and 2 bases separated the two germline ends. CDR3 length: 13 amino acids. DNA for the CDR3: TGTGCCAGCAGTTTCGCTGGGGCCAACGTCCTGACTTTC. Protein: CASSFAGANVLTF.

The V and J genes are TRBV7-9 and TRBJ2-7; D unresolved. Germline CDR1 and CDR2: SEHNR and FQNEAQ (reference sequence). The CDR3 loop spans 14 amino acids. Trimming shortened V by 1 base and J by 3 bases, and 10 bases separated the two germline ends. The CDR3 spells CASSLDFTGYEQYF. In DNA, the CDR3 is TGTGCCAGCAGCTTAGATTTTACGGGCTACGAGCAGTACTTC.

The gene calls are TRBV6-1 and TRBJ1-2; 7 nucleotides align to TRBD1. Trimming took 1 base from V and 5 from J; bases not matched to a gene: 10. The CDR3 extends over 16 amino acids. Germline loops: CDR1 MNHNS, CDR2 SASEGT. The CDR3 DNA follows: TGTGCCAGCAGTGAAGTAGGGGCAGGGGGAGTGTATGGCTACACCTTC. It encodes CASSEVGAGGVYGYTF.

V usage is TRBV28 and J usage is TRBJ2-7; D uncertain. Trimming stripped 2 bases from V and 0 bases from J, with 11 bases between. The CDR3 totals 15 residues. Looked up from germline, CDR1 is MDHEN and CDR2 is SYDVKM. This CDR3 reads CASSLVLRSSYEQYF. In nucleotides, the CDR3 is TGTGCCAGCAGTTTAGTACTTAGGAGCTCCTACGAGCAGTACTTC.

The J gene is TRBJ2-7, the V gene TRBV24-1; tentatively, D is TRBD1 (5 bases). There are 14 residues in the CDR3. Germline V lookup: CDR1 KGHDR, CDR2 SFDVKD. Between the trimmed V and J ends, which lost 6 bases and 4 bases, there was a span of 15 bases. In DNA form, the CDR3 reads TGTGCCACCAGTAGAGACAGTATTCATTACGAGCAGTACTTC. Its translation: CATSRDSIHYEQYF.

This chain connects TRBV27 to TRBJ2-1; 8 positions match TRBD2. The CDR3 is 18 residues long. The germline gives CDR1 MNHEY, CDR2 SMNVEV (reference sequence). The J segment lost 4 bases and the V segment lost 6 bases, leaving 17 bases of the junction unmatched. The CDR3 DNA follows: TGTGCCAGCAGCTCCCTCGTGGGCGGGGGGCTACCTTACAATGAGCAGTTCTTC. Encoded protein: CASSSLVGGGLPYNEQFF.

This chain connects TRBV28 to TRBJ2-7; the D gene is possibly TRBD1 (6 bases). The V gene lost 1 base and the J gene lost 2 bases, with 12 bases spanning the gap. Germline-derived CDR1 and CDR2 are MDHEN and SYDVKM. This CDR3 region has 15 residues. Here the CDR3 DNA reads TGTGCCAGCAGTTTATATGGGGGCGTTACCTACGAGCAGTACTTC. It codes for CASSLYGGVTYEQYF.

The rearrangement uses TRBV3-1 (or the pseudogene TRBV3-2) and TRBJ2-5, with TRBD2 matching 7 bases. CDR1 LGHDT and CDR2 YNNKEL come from the germline V gene (reference sequence). This CDR3 contains 15 residues. V was clipped by 1 base and J by 7 bases; unmatched bases: 9. Here the CDR3 reads CASSQVGREMGTQYF. The CDR3 DNA reads as TGTGCCAGCAGCCAAGTTGGGAGGGAGATGGGGACCCAGTACTTC.

This clone is a singleton in its sample. This rearrangement joins TRBV27 to TRBJ1-6; 8 bases align to TRBD1. V dropped 7 bases and J dropped 4; count of bases not matched to a gene: 6. In germline, CDR1 is MNHEY, CDR2 SMNVEV (reference sequence). This CDR3 contains 15 residues. The CDR3 nucleotides are TGTGCCAGCACCTGGGACAGGCCGTATAATTCACCCCTCCACTTT. Amino acid sequence: CASTWDRPYNSPLHF.

The chain employs TRBV5-1 and TRBJ1-5; D unclear. CDR1 is SGHRS, CDR2 YFSETQ, per germline. The CDR3 covers 11 residues. V lost 4 bases, J lost 8 bases, and 7 bases lay in between. CDR3 sequence reads: CASSLQEPQHF. Here the CDR3 DNA reads TGCGCCAGCAGCCTCCAGGAGCCCCAGCATTTT.

This chain uses TRBV24-1 with TRBJ2-1; maybe TRBD1 (6 bases). With 3 bases removed from V and 2 bases from J, the gap between germline ends came to 10 bases. The CDR3 totals 15 residues. Germline CDR1 and CDR2: KGHDR and SFDVKD. The CDR3 DNA follows: TGTGCCACCAGTGATCCCGGGACACCCTACAATGAGCAGTTCTTC. It is translated as CATSDPGTPYNEQFF.

The chain couples TRBV5-6 to TRBJ2-7; TRBD1 matches at 7 bases. Germline lookup yields CDR1 SGHDT and CDR2 YYEEEE. CDR3 length: 15 amino acids. V was clipped by 0 bases and J by 12 bases; unmatched bases: 15. DNA of the CDR3: TGTGCCAGCAGCTTGGGGGCAGGGGGTAATTTCGGAGTGTACTTC. It encodes CASSLGAGGNFGVYF.

The V gene is TRBV10-1, the J gene TRBJ1-1; 7 nucleotides match TRBD1. The germline CDR1 and CDR2 sequences are WNHNN and SYGVQD (reference sequence). V lost 2 bases to trimming and J lost 3 bases; unmatched junction nucleotides: 18. The CDR3 consists of 19 residues. CDR3 region: CASSEPSRSVRQGHTEAFF. CDR3 nucleotide sequence: TGCGCCAGCAGTGAGCCATCGAGATCAGTACGACAGGGACACACTGAAGCTTTCTTT.

The chain uses TRBV10-2 and TRBJ1-5, with D uncertain. The V end was cut by 4 bases, the J end by 4 bases, with 8 bases between. Germline CDR1 and CDR2: WSHSY and SAAADI. The CDR3 covers 13 residues. The CDR3, as DNA: TGCGCCAGCAGTGCCAGCGTAAATCAGCCCCAGCATTTT. As protein: CASSASVNQPQHF.

This clone has just one count. The chain links TRBV10-3 to TRBJ1-2, with D possibly TRBD1 on 5 matching bases. In germline, CDR1 is ENHRY, CDR2 SYGVKD. CDR3 length: 17 residues. Trimming pared 0 bases from V and 6 bases from J, leaving 20 bases between. The CDR3 here is CAISESTRGNGLDGYTF. CDR3 DNA: TGTGCCATCAGTGAGTCGACTCGGGGGAATGGGTTAGATGGCTACACCTTC.

This clone was counted a few times. This chain connects TRBV9 to TRBJ2-5; 11 bases are a match to TRBD2. CDR1 is SGDLS, CDR2 YYNGEE, per germline. This CDR3 comprises 16 residues. V gave up 4 bases and J gave up 5 bases; unmatched junction bases: 10. The CDR3 sequence: CASSPRGSGGVETQYF. CDR3 nucleotides: TGTGCCAGCAGCCCCCGGGGTAGCGGGGGGGTGGAGACCCAGTACTTC.

The V call is TRBV11-2, the J call TRBJ2-1; weak D call: TRBD2 (6 bases). The CDR3 totals 16 residues. V was cut by 5 bases and J by 4 bases, with 18 bases left in between. Per germline, CDR1 SGHAT and CDR2 FQNNGV. CDR3 residues: CASSPYWGEMYNEQFF. As DNA, the CDR3 is TGTGCCAGCAGCCCATATTGGGGGGAGATGTACAATGAGCAGTTCTTC.

V gene TRBV3-1 (or the pseudogene TRBV3-2) combines with J gene TRBJ2-6; D gene ambiguous. This CDR3 contains 14 residues. Germline V gene sequence: CDR1 LGHDT, CDR2 YNNKEL (reference sequence). The germline V and J ends were trimmed by 2 bases and 4 bases, with 6 bases remaining between them. The CDR3 region is CASSQLAGANVLTF. CDR3 sequence (DNA): TGTGCCAGCAGCCAATTGGCAGGGGCCAACGTCCTGACTTTC.

The chain recombines TRBV2 with TRBJ2-2; 9 nucleotides line up with TRBD2. J was trimmed by 7 bases and V by 3 bases; bases with no gene match: 6. Germline V gene sequence: CDR1 SNHLY, CDR2 FYNNEI. The CDR3 covers 15 residues. The CDR3 coding sequence is TGTGCCAGCAGTGAGGCTAGCGGGGCCGTCGGGGAGCTGTTTTTT. This sequence encodes CASSEASGAVGELFF.

This chain joins TRBV2 and TRBJ1-5; 7 nucleotides line up with TRBD1. The length of the CDR3 is 13 residues. V gave up 7 bases and J gave up 5 bases; unmatched junction bases: 5. Germline V CDR1 and CDR2: SNHLY, FYNNEI. The CDR3 here is CASKGAIHQPQHF. CDR3 nucleotides: TGTGCCAGCAAGGGGGCCATCCATCAGCCCCAGCATTTT.

The V gene is TRBV5-5, the J gene TRBJ2-5; D remains unclear. Trimming took off 1 base at V and 3 bases at J, with 7 bases between the two ends. CDR1 and CDR2 (germline): SGHKS, YYEKEE (reference sequence). The CDR3 sequence is 13 residues long. CDR3 sequence: CASSLWSEETQYF. CDR3 bases: TGTGCCAGCAGCTTGTGGAGTGAAGAGACCCAGTACTTC.

V and J are TRBV3-1 (or the pseudogene TRBV3-2) and TRBJ1-4, with 9 bases fitting TRBD1. V gave up 4 bases and J gave up 5 bases; unmatched junction bases: 2. The germline V gene has CDR1 LGHDT and CDR2 YNNKEL (reference sequence). CDR3 length: 14 residues. This CDR3 is CASSLGTGNEKLFF. CDR3 nucleotides: TGTGCCAGCAGCCTCGGGACAGGGAATGAAAAACTGTTTTTT.

This clone has a handful of counts. V usage is TRBV14 and J usage is TRBJ1-6; the match to TRBD1 covers 7 bases. The V and J ends lost 8 bases and 4 bases, in that order; junction bases with no gene match: 5. The germline V gene encodes CDR1 SGHDN and CDR2 FVKESK. This CDR3 spans 14 amino acids. The CDR3 sequence: CASAGTEYNSPLHF. CDR3 sequence (DNA): TGTGCCAGCGCCGGGACAGAATATAATTCACCCCTCCACTTT.

This clone was seen a few times. V is TRBV9 and J is TRBJ1-3; maybe TRBD1 (6 bases). Germline assignment: CDR1 SGDLS and CDR2 YYNGEE. Trimming shortened V by 0 bases and J by 1 base, and 14 bases separated the two germline ends. The CDR3 has 17 residues. The CDR3 sequence is CASSVAGDRISGNTIYF. DNA for the CDR3: TGTGCCAGCAGCGTAGCTGGAGACAGGATTTCTGGAAACACCATATATTTT.